This TCR beta chain comes out of a study of blood T cell repertoires in COVID-19. The CDR3 is made up of 14 amino acids. CDR1 LGHNA and CDR2 YSLEER come from the germline V gene. The germline V and J ends were trimmed by 4 bases and 4 bases, with 10 bases remaining between them. Profiled with immunoSEQ multiplex PCR; TCRdb holds only in-frame clones, not every one. The sample carries approximately 170,000 clones, around 78% recorded once. Participants were aged roughly 18 to 100 years from more than 20 US areas. Resolution of symptoms, clearance, or two negative PCRs was present in recovered Cohort 3 donors.

This TCR was sampled from a woman between 45 and 60 years old who had recovered from COVID-19. Input material: PBMCs or T cells enriched from blood (not recorded which). The chain carries TRBV4-3 and TRBJ2-2; possibly TRBD2 for D (6 bases). The CDR3 is CASSPGLSTGELFF. The CDR3 DNA follows: TGCGCCAGCAGCCCGGGACTCTCCACCGGGGAGCTGTTTTTT.